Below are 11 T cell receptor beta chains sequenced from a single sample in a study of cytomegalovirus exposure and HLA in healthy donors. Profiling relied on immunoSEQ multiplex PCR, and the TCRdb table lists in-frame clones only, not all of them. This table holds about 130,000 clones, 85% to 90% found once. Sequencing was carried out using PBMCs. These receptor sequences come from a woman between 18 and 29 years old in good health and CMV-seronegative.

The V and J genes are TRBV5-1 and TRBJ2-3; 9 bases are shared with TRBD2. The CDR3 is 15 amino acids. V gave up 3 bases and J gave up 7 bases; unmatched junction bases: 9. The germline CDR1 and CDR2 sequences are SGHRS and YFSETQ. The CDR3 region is CASSSGLAFIYTQYF. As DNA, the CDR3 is TGCGCCAGCAGCTCCGGACTAGCGTTTATATATACGCAGTATTTT.

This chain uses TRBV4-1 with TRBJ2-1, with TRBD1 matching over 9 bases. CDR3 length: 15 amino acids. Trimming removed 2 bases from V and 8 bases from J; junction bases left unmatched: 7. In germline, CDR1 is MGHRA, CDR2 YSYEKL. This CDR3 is CASSQRDRVRDEQFF. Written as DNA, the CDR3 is TGCGCCAGCAGCCAAAGGGACAGGGTCAGGGATGAGCAGTTCTTC.

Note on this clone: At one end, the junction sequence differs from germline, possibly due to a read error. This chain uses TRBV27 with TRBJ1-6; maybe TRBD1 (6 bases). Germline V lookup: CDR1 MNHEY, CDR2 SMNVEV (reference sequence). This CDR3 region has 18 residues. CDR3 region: CASSFQQGSSIYTSPLHF. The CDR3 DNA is TGTGCCAGCAGTTTCCAACAGGGCTCGTCGATATATACTTCACCCCTCCACTTT.

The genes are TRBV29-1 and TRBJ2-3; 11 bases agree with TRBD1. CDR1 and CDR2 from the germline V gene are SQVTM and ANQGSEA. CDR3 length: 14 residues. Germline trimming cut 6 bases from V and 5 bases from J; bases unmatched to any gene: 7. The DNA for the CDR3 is TGCAGCGTCGGCGGACAGGGGGCGGGAGATACGCAGTATTTT. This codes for CSVGGQGAGDTQYF.

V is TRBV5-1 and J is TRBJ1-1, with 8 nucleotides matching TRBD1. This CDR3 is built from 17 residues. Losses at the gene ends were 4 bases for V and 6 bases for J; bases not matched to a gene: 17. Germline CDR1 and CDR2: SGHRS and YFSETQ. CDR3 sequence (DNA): TGCGCCAGCAGCGCAACGACAGGGGTAACTTCGTACCCTGAAGCTTTCTTT. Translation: CASSATTGVTSYPEAFF.

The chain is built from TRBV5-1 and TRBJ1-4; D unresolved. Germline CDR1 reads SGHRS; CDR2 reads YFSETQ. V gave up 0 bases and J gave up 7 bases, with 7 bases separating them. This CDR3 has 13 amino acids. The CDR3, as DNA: TGCGCCAGCAGCTTGGTACATGGTGAAAAACTGTTTTTT. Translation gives CASSLVHGEKLFF.

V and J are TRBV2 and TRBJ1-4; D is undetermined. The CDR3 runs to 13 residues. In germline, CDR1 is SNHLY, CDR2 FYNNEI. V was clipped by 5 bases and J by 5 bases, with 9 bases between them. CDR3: CASSYRGNEKLFF. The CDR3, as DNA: TGTGCCAGCAGTTACCGGGGAAATGAAAAACTGTTTTTT.

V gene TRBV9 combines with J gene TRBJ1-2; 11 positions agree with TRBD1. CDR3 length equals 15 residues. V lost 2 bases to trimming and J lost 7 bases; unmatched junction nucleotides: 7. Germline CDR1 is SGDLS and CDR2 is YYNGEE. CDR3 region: CASSVWGQGGGGYTF. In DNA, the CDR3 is TGTGCCAGCAGCGTTTGGGGACAGGGGGGCGGTGGCTACACCTTC. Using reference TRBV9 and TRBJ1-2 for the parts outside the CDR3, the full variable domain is DSGVTQTPKHLITATGQRVTLRCSPRSGDLSVYWYQQSLDQGLQFLIQYYNGEERAKGNILERFSAQQFPDLHSELNLSSLELGDSALYFCASSVWGQGGGGYTFGSGTRLTVV.

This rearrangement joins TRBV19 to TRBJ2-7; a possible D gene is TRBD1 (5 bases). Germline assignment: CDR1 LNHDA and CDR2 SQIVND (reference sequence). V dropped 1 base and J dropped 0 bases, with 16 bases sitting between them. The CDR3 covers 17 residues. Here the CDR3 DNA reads TGTGCCAGTAGTATAGTGGCCCCATGGGGCAGCTCCTACGAGCAGTACTTC. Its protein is CASSIVAPWGSSYEQYF.

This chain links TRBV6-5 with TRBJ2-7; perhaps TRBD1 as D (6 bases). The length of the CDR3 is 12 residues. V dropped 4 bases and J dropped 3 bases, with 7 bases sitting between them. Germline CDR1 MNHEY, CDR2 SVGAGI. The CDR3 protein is CASSSDSYEQYF. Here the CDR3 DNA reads TGTGCCAGCAGTTCGGACAGCTACGAGCAGTACTTC.

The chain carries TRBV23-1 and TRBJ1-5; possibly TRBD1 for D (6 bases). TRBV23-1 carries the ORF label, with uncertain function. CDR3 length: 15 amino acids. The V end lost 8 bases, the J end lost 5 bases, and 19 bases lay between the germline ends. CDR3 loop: CASPNNPRGHQPQHF. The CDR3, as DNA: TGCGCCAGCCCAAATAATCCCAGGGGTCATCAGCCCCAGCATTTT.